The sequence of this T cell receptor (beta chain) was determined in a study of identifying expanded T cells in peripheral blood. Points from the study as a whole: Variance in clone template counts between approximately two-week samples significantly increased with total template count across all healthy donors. Technical replicates showed roughly 1.2 changed clones; two weeks about 16; four weeks 19.

Only in-frame clones appear in the TCRdb table, and some are missing; sequencing was by immunoSEQ multiplex PCR. The sample lists fewer than 110,000 clones; approximately 88% were seen once. Worth noting for this clone: The antigen remains unidentified.

During the collection period, no donor immune events like infections were recorded. V lost 2 bases to trimming and J lost 4 bases, with 8 bases between them. The CDR3 spans 13 residues. Looked up from germline, CDR1 is MNHNS and CDR2 is SASEGT. What was sequenced was blood. The sequence derives from a person between 18 and 75 years old in good health. The chain is built from TRBV6-1 and TRBJ1-1; D call uncertain. The CDR3 loop reads CASSELRTTEAFF. The CDR3 nucleotides read TGTGCCAGCAGTGAACTGAGAACCACTGAAGCTTTCTTT.